What follows are 8 T cell receptor beta chains derived from one specimen sequenced in a study of cytomegalovirus exposure and HLA in healthy donors. A multiplex PCR was run with 60 Vbeta primers and 13 Jbeta primers. The protocol was immunoSEQ multiplex PCR, while the TCRdb copy is restricted to in-frame clones and leaves out a portion. The sample lists 95,000 to 150,000 clones; roughly a tenth were seen once. Specimen: PBMCs. These receptors were collected from a young woman in good health and CMV-seropositive.

V gene TRBV18 combines with J gene TRBJ1-5, with TRBD1 matching 9 bases. The V and J ends lost 3 bases and 4 bases, in that order; junction bases with no gene match: 7. CDR1 KGHSH and CDR2 LQKENI come from the germline V gene. The CDR3 is made up of 16 amino acids. CDR3 loop: CASSPRDREGNQPQHF. Here the CDR3 DNA reads TGTGCCAGCTCACCGCGGGACAGGGAAGGAAATCAGCCCCAGCATTTT.

A few counts support this clone. The chain is built from TRBV7-2 and TRBJ2-1; TRBD2 matches 7 bases. The ends lost 6 bases at V and 4 bases at J; junction bases unmatched: 12. Germline values: CDR1 SGHTA, CDR2 FQGNSA. The CDR3 is made up of 16 amino acids. The CDR3 sequence is CASSHPGGPRYNEQFF. The CDR3 DNA reads as TGTGCCAGCAGTCATCCGGGAGGCCCTAGGTACAATGAGCAGTTCTTC.

This clone was seen a handful of times. CDR3 in amino acids: CASSLGASGANVLTF. CDR3 coding DNA: TGTGCCAGCAGTTTGGGGGCCTCTGGGGCCAACGTCCTGACTTTC. The chain links TRBV28 to TRBJ2-6, with D maybe TRBD1 (6 bases). The CDR3 is 15 amino acids. Trimming left V 3 bases short and J 0 bases short, with 6 bases between. Germline assignment: CDR1 MDHEN and CDR2 SYDVKM.

This clone has just a few counts. This chain uses TRBV14 with TRBJ2-7; D perhaps matches TRBD2 (7 bases). Germline V gene data show CDR1 as SGHDN and CDR2 as FVKESK. V lost 4 bases, J lost 2 bases, and 18 bases lay in between. The CDR3 is 16 residues long. CDR3 protein: CASSLHGGRVTYEQYF. The CDR3, as DNA: TGTGCCAGCAGCCTACACGGGGGGCGGGTGACCTACGAGCAGTACTTC.

This clone has a handful of counts. The chain couples TRBV2 to TRBJ2-7; D remains ambiguous. This CDR3 has 13 amino acids. Trimming stripped 5 bases from V and 5 bases from J, with 13 bases between. The germline CDR1 and CDR2 sequences are SNHLY and FYNNEI. The CDR3 DNA follows: TGTGCCAGCAGTCAAGGGCAGGATGACGAGCAGTACTTC. Its protein is CASSQGQDDEQYF.

Remarks on this clone: The sample holds other DNA sequences that translate to the same CDR3. The chain uses TRBV6-1 and TRBJ2-1; 7 bases are a match to TRBD2. The CDR3 totals 14 residues. Germline CDR1 is MNHNS and CDR2 is SASEGT. The trim removed 6 bases at V and 9 bases at J, leaving 11 bases unmatched. CDR3 nucleotide sequence: TGTGCCAGCAGCATGACCAGCGGGATAGGTGAGCAGTTCTTC. This sequence encodes CASSMTSGIGEQFF.

In its sample, this clone was seen a few times. The chain combines TRBV27 with TRBJ2-3, with TRBD2 matching 12 bases. Germline values: CDR1 MNHEY, CDR2 SMNVEV (reference sequence). Germline trimming cut 6 bases from V and 3 bases from J; bases unmatched to any gene: 1. The CDR3 consists of 14 residues. The CDR3 DNA is TGTGCCAGCAGCCTAGCGGGAGGGACAGATACGCAGTATTTT. Its translation is CASSLAGGTDTQYF.

This clone has more than one count but fewer than ten. This chain uses TRBV19 with TRBJ2-3, with 7 positions matching TRBD1. This CDR3 comprises 14 residues. Trimming cost V 4 bases and J 6 bases; bases outside gene matches: 7. Germline V lookup: CDR1 LNHDA, CDR2 SQIVND (reference sequence). CDR3 sequence (DNA): TGTGCCAGTAGTACGACAGGGAGTTCGGATACGCAGTATTTT. Translating it yields CASSTTGSSDTQYF.